The following is a T cell receptor beta chain sequence with its context. The target antigen is unknown. Samples came from axillary lymph nodes draining the breast cancer. Per the germline V gene, CDR1 is SGHAT and CDR2 is FQDESV (reference sequence). The CDR3 loop spans 17 amino acids. J was trimmed by 1 base and V by 7 bases; bases with no gene match: 11. In TCRdb, the multiplex PCR reads were re-called with MiXCR into one record per CDR3 protein. The table includes 290,000 or so distinct CDR3 sequences, more than 30% detected once. The data belong to a study of breast tumors, draining lymph nodes, adjacent tissues. Points from the study as a whole: Luminal-like breast cancer showed significantly greater tumor-nontumor repertoire similarity than basal-like breast cancer did. Tumors had less TCR diversity than lymph nodes, more than nontumor tissue. Data only fit, rather than demonstrated, lymph node origin of most tumor T cells. The data were judged consistent with most tumor T cells coming from lymph node and expanding in tumor.

This chain links TRBV11-1 with TRBJ1-5, with TRBD1 matching over 9 bases. The source material was axillary lymph node tissue. The sequence was obtained from a female donor with breast cancer. Some clones in this sample may be carry-over from other donors' samples. The CDR3 DNA reads as TGTGCCAGCATCTCCGGGACAGGGACTAGCAGCAATCAGCCCCAGCATTTT. Translation: CASISGTGTSSNQPQHF.